The source of this T cell receptor (beta chain) is a study of T cell responses to AZD1222 COVID-19 vaccine. This table comes from immunoSEQ multiplex PCR, and its TCRdb copy is limited to in-frame clones, with some not included. This table holds about 140,000 clones, 92% found once. Germline-derived CDR1 and CDR2 are MGHRA and YSYEKL. Trimming stripped 0 bases from V and 0 bases from J, with 12 bases between. The CDR3 is 16 residues long. This sample comprised peripheral blood, obtained 28 days after the second AZD1222 dose. The source of this sequence is an adult who received the AZD1222 COVID-19 vaccine. V usage is TRBV4-1 and J usage is TRBJ2-7; no clear D. CDR3 DNA: TGCGCCAGCAGCCAAGAAGGCTCCCGGAGCTCCTACGAGCAGTACTTC. Amino acid sequence: CASSQEGSRSSYEQYF.